This T cell receptor beta chain is from a study of OX40 agonist ivuxolimab in advanced cancers. Study-level background: Partial responses were achieved by three patients: one hepatocellular carcinoma, two cutaneous melanoma. Overall study findings and caveats: Near-lowest levels of clonal expansion characterized partial responders at 0.1-3.0 mg/kg.

Remarks on this clone: What it binds is not known.

This CDR3 contains 14 residues. V was trimmed by 1 base and J by 9 bases, leaving 13 bases between them. The germline gives CDR1 SGHVS, CDR2 FQNEAQ. Generated by immunoSEQ multiplex PCR, the TCRdb table keeps only in-frame clones and is missing some. Among fewer than 100,000 clones listed, approximately 91% were seen once. Sample: CD4+ or CD8+ T cells sorted from blood, taken in a trial of the OX40 agonist ivuxolimab. The receptor's source is an adult with an advanced solid tumor such as melanoma, head and neck, liver or kidney cancer. The chain combines TRBV7-8 with TRBJ2-1, with D possibly being TRBD2 (7 bases). The CDR3 loop reads CASSLEGAGAEQFF. The CDR3 coding sequence is TGTGCCAGCAGCTTAGAAGGTGCGGGGGCTGAGCAGTTCTTC.